This entry concerns a single T cell receptor (beta chain). The antigen it recognizes is unknown. No base qualities exist here, and no much larger clone lies one base off it. The data belong to a study of blood T cell repertoires in COVID-19 (dated by TCRdb to the early 2020s). Context from the whole study: Samples from collaborators originated in the United States, Italy and Spain and spanned both the acute and convalescent phases of COVID-19. The material from the prospective study consisted of cDNA or gDNA derived from T cells, B-cell-depleted T cells, or PBMCs. Deeply sampled blood TCRbeta repertoires from subjects exposed to, actively infected with, or recovered from COVID-19 were included in the dataset. The repertoires were released in a freely available public database meant as a resource for research on the immune response to SARS-CoV-2. Samples came from the ongoing ImmuneRACE study (first 160 participants) plus 1,254 subjects from 6 global collaborators. Nearly every sample came with metadata listing a de-identified subject ID, COVID-19 status, age in years and sex. HLA class I and class II types, where available, came from metadata supplied by the sample provider rather than from assay-based typing.

In the prospective study, participants were 18 to 89 years old, resided in approximately 22 geographic areas of the United States, and were enrolled through a virtual design. In the prospective study, participants were assigned to cohorts based on the clinical history participants reported in a screening survey and a study questionnaire. Exposed participants were defined as having been in contact with someone with a PCR-confirmed or clinician-diagnosed COVID-19 case within 2 weeks of study entry. In the prospective study, mobile phlebotomists collected whole blood, serum and a nasopharyngeal or oropharyngeal swab from each participant. Participants in the prospective study had the option to provide additional blood draws and questionnaires over a roughly 2-month period. Blood samples from the prospective study were shipped frozen or at room temperature prior to DNA extraction. On the study overall, not on this receptor specifically: Clinical and demographic metadata were provided uncurated, with the amount varying by source and participant.

From its cysteine to its phenylalanine, the CDR3 spans 18 amino acids. The sequence is cut down to CDR3 DNA, 54 bases in frame from base 1. Based on the germline V gene, the CDR1 and CDR2 sequences are SNHLY and FYNNEI. Here V drops 1 base and J drops 0 bases, and the junction holds 4 bases not matched to any gene. The immunoSEQ Assay, a bias-controlled multiplex PCR, was used to amplify TCRbeta CDR3 regions from genomic DNA. In the source study's methods: The number of nucleated cells in each sample was estimated by amplification of reference gene primers within the assay. To quantify the absolute abundance of each unique TCRbeta CDR3 rearrangement, sequence reads were collapsed and filtered. For each sample, productive Simpson clonality was calculated as the square root of Simpson's diversity index across productive rearrangements. Imported from immuneACCESS, the table was reduced by TCRdb to in-frame sequences with V and J called. These copies leave out some clones; in studies compared against another copy, an unresolved V gene accounts for under half, and the cause of the remainder is not known. Clone size and the V and J calls come from that table; the DNA yielded D and trimming. This sample lists 250,000 to 400,000 clones; approximately 81% were detected once. The top ten hold around 1.9% of the sample.

The sequence links TRBV2 to TRBJ2-1; 12 bases in the junction line up with TRBD2. Sequenced material: PBMCs or T cells enriched from blood (not recorded which). This clonotype was sampled from a woman aged 30 to 39 who had been exposed to COVID-19. The DNA reads as follows: TGTGCCAGCAGTGAAGGGACTAGCGGGGTATACTCCTACAATGAGCAGTTCTTC. Its protein is CASSEGTSGVYSYNEQFF.